This section outlines one TCR beta chain sequence together with its context. This table comes from immunoSEQ multiplex PCR, and its TCRdb copy is limited to in-frame clones, with some not included. The sample yields around 43,000 clones, approximately 91% seen once. Time point meaning: newly diagnosed, previously untreated cHL patient sample. This entry comes from a study of PD-1 blockade in classical Hodgkin lymphoma. This CDR3 region has 15 residues. Per the germline V gene, CDR1 is SGHNT and CDR2 is YENEEA. The V gene lost 1 base and the J gene lost 1 base, with 9 bases spanning the gap. This rearrangement joins TRBV11-3 to TRBJ2-3, with D maybe TRBD1 (6 bases). The sample consisted of peripheral blood mononuclear cells (PBMCs). This TCR derives from a human donor with classical Hodgkin lymphoma. The CDR3: CASSLGGRRTDTQYF. As DNA, the CDR3 is TGTGCCAGCAGCTTAGGGGGGCGGCGCACAGATACGCAGTATTTT.